These 5 T cell receptor beta chains were sequenced from one sample in a study of cytomegalovirus exposure and HLA in healthy donors. Libraries were prepared by immunoSEQ multiplex PCR; TCRdb keeps only in-frame clonotypes and omits some of them. Of 150,000 to 200,000 clones detected, around nine tenths appear once; the ten largest clones hold 7.2%. Sequencing was done on a sample of PBMCs. These receptors all stem from a man under 40 in good health and CMV-seropositive.

This chain joins TRBV5-4 and TRBJ1-6, with D possibly TRBD1 on 5 matching bases. Trimming left V 4 bases short and J 9 bases short, with 17 bases between. Germline-derived CDR1 and CDR2 are SGHNT and YYREEE (reference sequence). The CDR3 covers 15 residues. The CDR3 DNA reads as TGTGCCAGCAGCCCTGGGGGAGTCGGAGTTTCACCCCTCCACTTT. Translated: CASSPGGVGVSPLHF.

The V and J genes are TRBV6-5 and TRBJ1-4; D is unresolved. Trimming took off 6 bases at V and 5 bases at J, with 4 bases between the two ends. Per the germline V gene, CDR1 is MNHEY and CDR2 is SVGAGI. The CDR3 sequence is 11 residues long. DNA for the CDR3: TGTGCCAGCAGCAAGAATGAAAAACTGTTTTTT. This sequence encodes CASSKNEKLFF.

The chain employs TRBV7-6 and TRBJ1-4; tentatively, D is TRBD1 (5 bases). This CDR3 is 15 amino acids long. V lost 1 base and J 11 bases, leaving 17 bases between the germline ends. The germline V gene has CDR1 SGHVS and CDR2 FNYEAQ. The CDR3, as DNA: TGTGCCAGCAGCTTAGGGGGACGTGGGTCGTTTAAACTGTTTTTT. Encoded protein: CASSLGGRGSFKLFF.

V is TRBV29-1 and J is TRBJ2-1; 10 bases map to TRBD1. The germline V gene has CDR1 SQVTM and CDR2 ANQGSEA. CDR3 length: 13 residues. V lost 5 bases to trimming and J lost 7 bases; unmatched junction nucleotides: 5. CDR3 DNA sequence: TGCAGCGTTACGGGACAGGGGTTTAATGAGCAGTTCTTC. Residues: CSVTGQGFNEQFF.

Only one count was recorded for this clone. The chain carries TRBV6-5 and TRBJ2-1; 8 bases align to TRBD2. Germline V gene lookup returns CDR1 MNHEY and CDR2 SVGAGI. The V and J ends lost 6 bases and 7 bases, in that order; junction bases with no gene match: 11. This CDR3 region has 15 residues. This chain's CDR3 is CASREGSGSRNEQFF. CDR3 in DNA: TGTGCCAGCAGGGAGGGGAGCGGGAGTAGGAATGAGCAGTTCTTC.